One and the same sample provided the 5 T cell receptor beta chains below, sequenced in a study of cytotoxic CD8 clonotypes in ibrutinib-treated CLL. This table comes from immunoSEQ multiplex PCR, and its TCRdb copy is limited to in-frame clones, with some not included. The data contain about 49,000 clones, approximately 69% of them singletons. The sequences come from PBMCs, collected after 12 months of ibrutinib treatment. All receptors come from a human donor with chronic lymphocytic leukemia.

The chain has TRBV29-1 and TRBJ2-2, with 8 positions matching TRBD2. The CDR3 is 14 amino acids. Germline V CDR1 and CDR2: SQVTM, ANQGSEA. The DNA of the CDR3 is TGCAGTGCGGGGGGTCCACCGAACACCGGGGAGCTGTTTTTT. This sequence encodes CSAGGPPNTGELFF.

CDR3 residues: CASSEVGLEKLFF. The CDR3 DNA follows: TGTGCCAGCAGTGAAGTAGGGCTTGAAAAACTGTTTTTT. The J gene is TRBJ1-4, the V gene TRBV2, with D unclear. CDR1 is SNHLY, CDR2 FYNNEI, per germline. Trimming took off 1 base at V and 7 bases at J, with 7 bases between the two ends. The CDR3 consists of 13 residues.

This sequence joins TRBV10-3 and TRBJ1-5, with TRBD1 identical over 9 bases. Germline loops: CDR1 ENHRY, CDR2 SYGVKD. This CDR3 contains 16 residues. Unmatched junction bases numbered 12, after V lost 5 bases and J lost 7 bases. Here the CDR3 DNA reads TGTGCCATCAGTCGGGACAGGGCATTCGGGACGCAGCCCCAGCATTTT. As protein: CAISRDRAFGTQPQHF.

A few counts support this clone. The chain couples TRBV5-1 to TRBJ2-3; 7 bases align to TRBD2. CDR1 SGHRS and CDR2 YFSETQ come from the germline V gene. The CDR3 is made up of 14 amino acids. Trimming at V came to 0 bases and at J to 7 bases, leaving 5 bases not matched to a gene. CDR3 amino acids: CASSLATSSNTQYF. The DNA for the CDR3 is TGCGCCAGCAGCTTGGCGACTAGCTCAAATACGCAGTATTTT.

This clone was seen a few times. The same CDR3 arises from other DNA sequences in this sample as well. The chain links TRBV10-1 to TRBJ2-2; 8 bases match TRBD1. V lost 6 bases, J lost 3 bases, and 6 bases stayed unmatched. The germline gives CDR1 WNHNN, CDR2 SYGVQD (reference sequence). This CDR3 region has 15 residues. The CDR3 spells CASSPGQGDTGELFF. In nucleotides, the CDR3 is TGCGCCAGCAGCCCTGGACAGGGAGACACCGGGGAGCTGTTTTTT.